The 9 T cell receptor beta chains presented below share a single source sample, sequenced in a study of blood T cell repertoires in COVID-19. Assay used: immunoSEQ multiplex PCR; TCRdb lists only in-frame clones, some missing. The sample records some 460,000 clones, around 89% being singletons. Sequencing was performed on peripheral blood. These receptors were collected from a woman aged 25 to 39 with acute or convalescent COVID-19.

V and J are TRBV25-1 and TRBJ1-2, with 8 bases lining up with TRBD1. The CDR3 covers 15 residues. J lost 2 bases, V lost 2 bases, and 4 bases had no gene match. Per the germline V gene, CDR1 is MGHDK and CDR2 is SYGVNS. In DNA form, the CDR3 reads TGTGCCAGCAGTGAACCGGGACAGGACAACTATGGCTACACCTTC. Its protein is CASSEPGQDNYGYTF.

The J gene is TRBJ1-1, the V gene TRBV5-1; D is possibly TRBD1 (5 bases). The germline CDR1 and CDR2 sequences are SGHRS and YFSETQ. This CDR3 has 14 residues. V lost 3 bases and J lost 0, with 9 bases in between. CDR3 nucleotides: TGCGCCAGCAGCTCAGGGACTTTGAACACTGAAGCTTTCTTT. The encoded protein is CASSSGTLNTEAFF.

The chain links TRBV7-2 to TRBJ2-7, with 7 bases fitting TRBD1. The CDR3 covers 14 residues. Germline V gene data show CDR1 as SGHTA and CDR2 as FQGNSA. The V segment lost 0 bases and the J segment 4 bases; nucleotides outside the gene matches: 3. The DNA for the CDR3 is TGTGCCAGCAGCTTAGCAGGGGGCCAATACGAGCAGTACTTC. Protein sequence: CASSLAGGQYEQYF. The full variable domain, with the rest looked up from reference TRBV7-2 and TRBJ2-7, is GAGVSQSPSNKVTEKGKDVELRCDPISGHTALYWYRQSLGQGLEFLIYFQGNSAPDKSGLPSDRFSAERTGGSVSTLTIQRTQQEDSAVYLCASSLAGGQYEQYFGPGTRLTVT.

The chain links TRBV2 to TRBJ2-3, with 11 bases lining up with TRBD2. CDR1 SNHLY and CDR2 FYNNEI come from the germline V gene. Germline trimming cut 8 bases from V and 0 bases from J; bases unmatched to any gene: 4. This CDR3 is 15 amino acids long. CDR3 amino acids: CASDSGGASTDTQYF. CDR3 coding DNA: TGTGCCAGCGATAGCGGGGGGGCTAGCACAGATACGCAGTATTTT.

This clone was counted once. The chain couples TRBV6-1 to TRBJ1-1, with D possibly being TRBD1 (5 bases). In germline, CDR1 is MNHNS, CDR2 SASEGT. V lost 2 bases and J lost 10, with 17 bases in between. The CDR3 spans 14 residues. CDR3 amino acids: CASSELGGPRGAFF. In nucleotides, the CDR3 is TGTGCCAGCAGTGAATTGGGGGGTCCACGGGGAGCTTTCTTT.

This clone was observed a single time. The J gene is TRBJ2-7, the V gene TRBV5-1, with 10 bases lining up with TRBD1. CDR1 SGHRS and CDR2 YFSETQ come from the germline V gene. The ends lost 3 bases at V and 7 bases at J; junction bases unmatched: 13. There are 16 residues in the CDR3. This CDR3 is CASSSAGTGEGQEQYF. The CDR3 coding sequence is TGCGCCAGCAGCTCGGCCGGGACAGGGGAGGGACAGGAGCAGTACTTC.

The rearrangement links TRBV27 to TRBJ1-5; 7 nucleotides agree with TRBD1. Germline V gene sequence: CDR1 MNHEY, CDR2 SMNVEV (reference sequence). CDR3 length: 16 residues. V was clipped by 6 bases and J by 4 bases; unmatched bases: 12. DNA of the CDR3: TGTGCCAGCAGCCCCCTGGGGGACAGAAAAAATCAGCCCCAGCATTTT. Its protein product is CASSPLGDRKNQPQHF.

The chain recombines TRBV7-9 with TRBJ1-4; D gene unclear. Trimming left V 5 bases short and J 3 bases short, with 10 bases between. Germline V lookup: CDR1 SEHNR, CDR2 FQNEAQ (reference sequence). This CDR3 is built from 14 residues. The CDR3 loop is CASSLDGANEKLFF. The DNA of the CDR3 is TGTGCCAGCAGCCTAGACGGGGCTAATGAAAAACTGTTTTTT. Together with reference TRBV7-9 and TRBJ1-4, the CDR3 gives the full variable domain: DTGVSQNPRHKITKRGQNVTFRCDPISEHNRLYWYRQTLGQGPEFLTYFQNEAQLEKSRLLSDRFSAERPKGSFSTLEIQRTEQGDSAMYLCASSLDGANEKLFFGSGTQLSVL.

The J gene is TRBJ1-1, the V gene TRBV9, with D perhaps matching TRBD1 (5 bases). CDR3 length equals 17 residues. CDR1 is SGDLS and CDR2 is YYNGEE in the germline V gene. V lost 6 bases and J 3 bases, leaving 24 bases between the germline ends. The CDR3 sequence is CASTNNPWGGIYTEAFF. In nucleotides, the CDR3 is TGTGCCAGCACCAATAACCCTTGGGGGGGGATATACACTGAAGCTTTCTTT. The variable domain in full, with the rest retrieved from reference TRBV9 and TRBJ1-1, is DSGVTQTPKHLITATGQRVTLRCSPRSGDLSVYWYQQSLDQGLQFLIQYYNGEERAKGNILERFSAQQFPDLHSELNLSSLELGDSALYFCASTNNPWGGIYTEAFFGQGTRLTVV.